The 28 T cell receptor beta chains reported below all come from one sample, sequenced in a study of blood T cells in healthy people across ages. PCR was performed a second time for 7 to 11 cycles using a sample-barcoded 5' primer and a J-beta primer mix. Each CDR3 protein gets one entry after TCRdb re-called the 5' RACE reads with MiXCR. The repertoire includes 500,000 to 600,000 distinct CDR3 sequences, 25% to 30% of them detected once, and approximately 17% sits in the top ten. Sequenced material: blood. The receptors shown here come from a woman between 70 and 85 years old in good health.

In this sample, this clonotype turned up a few times. The chain combines TRBV24-1 with TRBJ2-5; 9 nucleotides line up with TRBD1. The CDR3 covers 16 residues. J was trimmed by 4 bases and V by 4 bases; bases with no gene match: 9. The germline V gene encodes CDR1 KGHDR and CDR2 SFDVKD. For the CDR3, the DNA is TGTGCCACCAGTGAAACAGGACAGGGGCGCGGAGAGACCCAGTACTTC. Protein sequence: CATSETGQGRGETQYF.

The rearrangement links TRBV5-4 to TRBJ2-1; 9 bases agree with TRBD1. With V trimmed by 0 bases and J by 7 bases, 5 bases remained unmatched. Germline V lookup: CDR1 SGHNT, CDR2 YYREEE (reference sequence). The CDR3 has 15 residues. The CDR3 sequence is CASSLDTGGRNEQFF. CDR3 nucleotides: TGTGCCAGCAGCTTGGATACAGGGGGCCGAAATGAGCAGTTCTTC.

The rearrangement uses TRBV5-1 and TRBJ2-3; D could derive from TRBD1 or TRBD2 (5 bases each). The germline gives CDR1 SGHRS, CDR2 YFSETQ. Deletions cut 0 bases from V and 6 bases from J, with 14 bases between. There are 15 residues in the CDR3. The CDR3 is CASSLEGRITDTQYF. CDR3 DNA sequence: TGCGCCAGCAGCTTGGAGGGACGGATCACGGATACGCAGTATTTT.

The chain uses TRBV24-1 and TRBJ2-7; 8 nucleotides align to TRBD1. CDR3 size: 14 residues. Germline loops: CDR1 KGHDR, CDR2 SFDVKD. With 3 bases clipped from V and 5 bases from J, the junction kept 5 bases outside the gene matches. CDR3 region: CATSDGRGLHEQYF. The CDR3 DNA sequence: TGTGCCACCAGTGATGGCAGGGGGCTCCACGAGCAGTACTTC.

This clonotype was detected ten times or more. The junction shows a germline mismatch at one end, possibly a read error. J is TRBJ2-5 and V is TRBV5-1; D is unresolved. The germline CDR1 and CDR2 sequences are SGHRS and YFSETQ. This CDR3 has 13 residues. The CDR3 DNA follows: TGTGCCAGCAGCTTAGTGGGCCAAGAGACCCAGTACTTC. Its protein product is CASSLVGQETQYF.

The chain couples TRBV29-1 to TRBJ2-2; TRBD1 agrees at 9 bases. This CDR3 is 14 amino acids long. CDR1 is SQVTM, CDR2 ANQGSEA, per germline. With 8 bases clipped from V and 4 bases from J, the junction kept 8 bases outside the gene matches. CDR3 nucleotide sequence: TGCAGCACCCGACAGGGGGAGAGCACCGGGGAGCTGTTTTTT. This encodes CSTRQGESTGELFF.

This sequence joins TRBV7-2 and TRBJ2-1; 9 bases agree with TRBD1. The J call is uncertain, as TRBJ2-7 better fits the DNA end. Germline values: CDR1 SGHTA, CDR2 FQGNSA. There are 16 residues in the CDR3. As DNA, the CDR3 is TGTGCCAGCAGCCCCTACACAGGGGGCGGCGACTACGAGCAGTACTTC. Encoded protein: CASSPYTGGGDYEQYF.

This chain connects TRBV27 to TRBJ2-1, with TRBD2 identical over 11 bases. The CDR3 is 16 residues long. V shed 6 bases, J shed 5 bases, and the junction held 9 bases outside the gene matches. Germline V gene data show CDR1 as MNHEY and CDR2 as SMNVEV (reference sequence). DNA of the CDR3: TGTGCCAGCAGGTTCGAGGTAGCGGGGGGGGACAATGAGCAGTTCTTC. Translation: CASRFEVAGGDNEQFF.

V is TRBV6-5 and J is TRBJ2-7; D is ambiguous. Germline loops: CDR1 MNHEY, CDR2 SVGAGI. The CDR3 spans 8 residues. The V end lost 9 bases, the J end lost 7 bases, and 4 bases lay between the germline ends. Here the CDR3 reads CASYEQYF. The CDR3 DNA follows: TGTGCCAGTTATGAGCAGTACTTC.

In this sample, this clonotype turned up a few times. The chain uses TRBV20-1 and TRBJ2-7; TRBD2 might be the D (6 bases). The CDR3 has 14 amino acids. Trimming stripped 1 base from V and 12 bases from J, with 22 bases between. CDR1 and CDR2 from the germline V gene are DFQATT and SNEGSKA (reference sequence). The CDR3 reads CSARASGSQETLYF. CDR3 sequence (DNA): TGCAGTGCTAGAGCAAGCGGGTCGCAAGAGACCCTGTACTTC.

This clonotype was found a few times. The rearrangement joins TRBV12-3 or TRBV12-4 to TRBJ2-5; no clear D gene. The CDR3 contains 14 residues. Trimming removed 7 bases from V and 4 bases from J, with 16 bases in between. The CDR3 nucleotides are TGTGCCAGCACCCCATTATTCTTGGGAGAGACCCAGTACTTC. Amino acids: CASTPLFLGETQYF.

This chain's CDR3 is CASSFLEDTEAFF. CDR3 DNA: TGTGCCAGCAGTTTCCTAGAAGACACTGAAGCTTTCTTT. The chain recombines TRBV6-1 with TRBJ1-1; no definite D call. Trimming took 5 bases from V and 3 from J, leaving 10 bases between them. The CDR3 runs 13 residues. Germline V gene lookup returns CDR1 MNHNS and CDR2 SASEGT.

The chain has TRBV7-2 and TRBJ2-3; no definite D call. The CDR3 has 14 amino acids. V dropped 1 base and J dropped 0 bases, with 5 bases sitting between them. Looked up from germline, CDR1 is SGHTA and CDR2 is FQGNSA. DNA of the CDR3: TGTGCCAGCAGCTTAGGTTGGAGCACAGATACGCAGTATTTT. Translation: CASSLGWSTDTQYF.

This clonotype was seen a handful of times. The V call is TRBV5-5, the J call TRBJ2-7; unclear D gene. CDR3 length: 15 residues. V lost 1 base and J lost 2, with 13 bases in between. Germline CDR1 is SGHKS and CDR2 is YYEKEE (reference sequence). DNA of the CDR3: TGTGCCAGCAGCTTGCGGAGCCACGCGCCCTACGAGCAGTACTTC. This translates into CASSLRSHAPYEQYF.

This clonotype showed up just a few times. The chain couples TRBV5-1 to TRBJ2-3, with 9 bases matching TRBD2. The CDR3 runs to 17 residues. Germline CDR1 is SGHRS and CDR2 is YFSETQ. The trim removed 1 base at V and 4 bases at J, leaving 10 bases unmatched. CDR3 amino acids: CASSLNFGGGVADTQYF. Here the CDR3 DNA reads TGCGCCAGCAGCTTGAATTTCGGCGGGGGGGTTGCAGATACGCAGTATTTT. Using reference TRBV5-1 and TRBJ2-3 for the parts outside the CDR3, the full variable domain is KAGVTQTPRYLIKTRGQQVTLSCSPISGHRSVSWYQQTPGQGLQFLFEYFSETQRNKGNFPGRFSGRQFSNSRSEMNVSTLELGDSALYLCASSLNFGGGVADTQYFGPGTRLTVL.

This chain links TRBV5-1 with TRBJ2-5; 10 nucleotides match TRBD1. V gave up 4 bases and J gave up 5 bases; unmatched junction bases: 5. CDR3 length equals 14 residues. Germline CDR1 SGHRS, CDR2 YFSETQ. CDR3 loop: CASSTGQGGETQYF. The CDR3 DNA is TGCGCCAGCAGCACCGGACAGGGGGGGGAGACCCAGTACTTC.

The gene calls are TRBV5-1 and TRBJ2-5; 7 bases are a match to TRBD2. This CDR3 has 14 residues. The germline CDR1 and CDR2 sequences are SGHRS and YFSETQ. V shed 3 bases and J 2 bases; nucleotides not matched to a gene: 4. This CDR3 reads CASSSLADQETQYF. CDR3 DNA: TGCGCCAGCAGCTCTCTAGCGGATCAAGAGACCCAGTACTTC.

This clonotype was seen a few times. This chain joins TRBV7-2 and TRBJ1-5; no firm D call. Germline CDR1 SGHTA, CDR2 FQGNSA. V dropped 4 bases and J dropped 11 bases, with 12 bases sitting between them. This CDR3 is built from 12 residues. CDR3 nucleotide sequence: TGTGCCAGCAGCTCACCCGCCGGGGCCCAGCATTTT. Its translation is CASSSPAGAQHF.

V and J are TRBV2 and TRBJ1-2; D is unresolved. Germline CDR1 and CDR2: SNHLY and FYNNEI. With 3 bases removed from V and 5 bases from J, the gap between germline ends came to 13 bases. The CDR3 runs 14 residues. This chain's CDR3 is CASSDISAGYGYTF. For the CDR3, the DNA is TGTGCCAGCAGTGATATAAGTGCGGGGTATGGCTACACCTTC.

This clonotype appeared a few times. The CDR3 DNA follows: TGTGCCAGCAGTGAAGCGTCCCATCTGGGACTACCACAGTTCTTC. It specifies CASSEASHLGLPQFF. The chain links TRBV2 to TRBJ2-5, with 7 bases lining up with TRBD2. The closer fit of TRBJ2-1 to the DNA end suggests the J call may be wrong. Germline CDR1 and CDR2: SNHLY and FYNNEI. The CDR3 has 15 residues.

V and J are TRBV4-2 and TRBJ2-1; the match to TRBD2 covers 13 bases. Germline V gives CDR1 LGHNA, CDR2 YNFKEQ. The junction had 8 bases not matched to a gene; V was cut back by 7 bases and J by 8 bases. This CDR3 spans 15 amino acids. This CDR3 is CASTRTGTSGDEQFF. DNA of the CDR3: TGTGCCAGCACCCGGACCGGGACTAGCGGGGATGAGCAGTTCTTC.

In regard to this clonotype: A read error may produce the germline difference seen at one junction end. The V and J genes are TRBV7-7 and TRBJ2-1, with 8 positions matching TRBD2. The CDR3 sequence is 14 residues long. Germline CDR1 reads SSHAT; CDR2 reads FNYEAQ (reference sequence). CDR3 nucleotide sequence: TGTGCTAGCAGCTTAGATGGTGAAGCGGGGGATCTCTTCTTC. Protein: CASSLDGEAGDLFF.

This clonotype showed up just a few times. The genes are TRBV12-3 or TRBV12-4 and TRBJ1-2, with D possibly TRBD1 on 5 matching bases. The CDR3 sequence is 16 residues long. The V gene lost 5 bases and the J gene lost 3 bases, with 19 bases spanning the gap. CDR3 sequence reads: CASSPRDPATDYGYTF. The CDR3 bases are TGTGCCAGCAGTCCCCGGGACCCCGCGACCGACTATGGCTACACCTTC.

The chain recombines TRBV5-8 with TRBJ2-7; no definite D call. The CDR3 runs to 13 residues. Trimming took off 4 bases at V and 6 bases at J, with 14 bases between the two ends. The V gene's germline CDR1 is SGHTS and CDR2 YDEGEE. The CDR3 here is CASSNVWWGEQYF. The CDR3 DNA reads TGTGCCAGCAGCAATGTCTGGTGGGGCGAGCAGTACTTC.

The chain recombines TRBV7-2 with TRBJ1-4; D gene unclear. This CDR3 is 12 amino acids long. Germline-derived CDR1 and CDR2 are SGHTA and FQGNSA. V lost 4 bases to trimming and J lost 7 bases, with 7 bases between them. In DNA form, the CDR3 reads TGTGCCAGCAGCTCCCTGGGTGAAAAACTGTTTTTT. As protein: CASSSLGEKLFF. The full variable domain, in which reference TRBV7-2 and TRBJ1-4 provide the parts outside the CDR3, is GAGVSQSPSNKVTEKGKDVELRCDPISGHTALYWYRQSLGQGLEFLIYFQGNSAPDKSGLPSDRFSAERTGGSVSTLTIQRTQQEDSAVYLCASSSLGEKLFFGSGTQLSVL.

This clonotype is labeled medium-sized. V gene TRBV20-1 combines with J gene TRBJ2-7; D is perhaps TRBD2 (6 bases). The CDR3 is 13 amino acids. Per the germline V gene, CDR1 is DFQATT and CDR2 is SNEGSKA (reference sequence). Here the CDR3 reads CGLRVWGRYEQYF. Here the CDR3 DNA reads TGCGGCCTCCGAGTATGGGGGAGGTACGAGCAGTACTTC.

CDR3 sequence reads: CASGRVASGNIQYF. DNA of the CDR3: TGTGCCAGCGGAAGGGTTGCTAGCGGAAACATTCAGTACTTC. The chain carries TRBV12-3 or TRBV12-4 and TRBJ2-4; 7 positions agree with TRBD2. The CDR3 contains 14 residues. The V gene end was trimmed by 8 bases and the J gene end by 6 bases; junction bases not matched to a gene: 10.

This rearrangement joins TRBV3-1 to TRBJ2-7, with 7 positions matching TRBD1. Germline values: CDR1 LGHDT, CDR2 YNNKEL (reference sequence). V was pared by 0 bases and J by 11 bases, with 7 bases of the junction left unmatched. This CDR3 has 13 amino acids. CDR3 sequence: CASSQEFQGVKYF. The CDR3 DNA sequence: TGTGCCAGCAGCCAAGAGTTCCAGGGGGTAAAGTACTTC.